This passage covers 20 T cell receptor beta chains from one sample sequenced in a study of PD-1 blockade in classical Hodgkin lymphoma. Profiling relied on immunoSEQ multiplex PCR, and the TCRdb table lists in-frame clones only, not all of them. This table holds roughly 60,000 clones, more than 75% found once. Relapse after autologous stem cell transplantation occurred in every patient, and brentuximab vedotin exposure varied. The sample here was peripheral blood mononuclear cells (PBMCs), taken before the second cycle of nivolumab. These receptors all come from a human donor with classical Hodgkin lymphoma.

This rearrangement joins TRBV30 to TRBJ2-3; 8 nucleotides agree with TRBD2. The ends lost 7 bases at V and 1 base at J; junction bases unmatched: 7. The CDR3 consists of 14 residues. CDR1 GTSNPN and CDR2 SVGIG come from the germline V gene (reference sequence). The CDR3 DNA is TGTGCCTCCATAGCGGGGTACGGCACAGATACGCAGTATTTT. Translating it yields CASIAGYGTDTQYF.

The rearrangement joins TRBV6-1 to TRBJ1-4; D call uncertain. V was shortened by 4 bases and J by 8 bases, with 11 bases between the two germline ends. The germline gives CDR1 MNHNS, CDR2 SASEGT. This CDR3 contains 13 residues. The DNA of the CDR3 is TGTGCCAGCAGTGGGGAGGGTAGGGAAAAACTGTTTTTT. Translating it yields CASSGEGREKLFF.

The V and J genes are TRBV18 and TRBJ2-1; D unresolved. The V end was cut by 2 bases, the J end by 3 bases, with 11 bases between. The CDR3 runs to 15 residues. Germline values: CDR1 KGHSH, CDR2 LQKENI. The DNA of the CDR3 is TGTGCCAGCTCACCATTGGGTTTCCTCTACAATGAGCAGTTCTTC. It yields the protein CASSPLGFLYNEQFF.

For the CDR3, the DNA is TGCGCCAGCAGCTTGGGTTGGTCTTTTTACAATGAGCAGTTCTTC. Protein product: CASSLGWSFYNEQFF. The V and J genes are TRBV5-1 and TRBJ2-1, with D unclear. The germline V and J ends were trimmed by 0 bases and 4 bases, with 11 bases remaining between them. Germline-derived CDR1 and CDR2 are SGHRS and YFSETQ. CDR3 length: 15 residues.

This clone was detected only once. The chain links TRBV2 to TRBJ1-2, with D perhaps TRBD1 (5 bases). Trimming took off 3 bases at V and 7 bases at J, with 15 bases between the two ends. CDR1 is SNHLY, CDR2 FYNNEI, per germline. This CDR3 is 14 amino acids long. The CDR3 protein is CASSEIGGDVGYTF. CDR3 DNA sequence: TGTGCCAGCAGTGAGATAGGAGGGGACGTTGGCTACACCTTC.

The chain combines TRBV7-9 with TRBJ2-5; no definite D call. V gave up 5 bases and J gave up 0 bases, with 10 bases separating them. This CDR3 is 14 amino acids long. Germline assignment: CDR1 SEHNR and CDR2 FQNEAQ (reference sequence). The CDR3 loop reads CASSPGRDQETQYF. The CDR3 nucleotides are TGTGCCAGCAGCCCCGGCCGAGACCAAGAGACCCAGTACTTC. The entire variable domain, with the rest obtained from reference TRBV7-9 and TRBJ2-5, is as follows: DTGVSQNPRHKITKRGQNVTFRCDPISEHNRLYWYRQTLGQGPEFLTYFQNEAQLEKSRLLSDRFSAERPKGSFSTLEIQRTEQGDSAMYLCASSPGRDQETQYFGPGTRLLVL.

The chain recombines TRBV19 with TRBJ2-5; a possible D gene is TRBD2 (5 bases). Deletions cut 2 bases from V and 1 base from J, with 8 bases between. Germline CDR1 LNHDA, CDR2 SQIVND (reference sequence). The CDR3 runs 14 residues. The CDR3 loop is CASSITGVQETQYF. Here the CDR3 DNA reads TGTGCCAGTAGTATAACCGGGGTCCAAGAGACCCAGTACTTC.

The chain's CDR3 is CASRDRGEGNEKLFF. DNA of the CDR3: TGCGCCAGCAGAGATAGGGGGGAAGGCAATGAAAAACTGTTTTTT. The chain recombines TRBV5-1 with TRBJ1-4, with D maybe TRBD1 (6 bases). This CDR3 has 15 residues. V shed 5 bases and J shed 5 bases, with 16 bases lying between them. Germline V gives CDR1 SGHRS, CDR2 YFSETQ.

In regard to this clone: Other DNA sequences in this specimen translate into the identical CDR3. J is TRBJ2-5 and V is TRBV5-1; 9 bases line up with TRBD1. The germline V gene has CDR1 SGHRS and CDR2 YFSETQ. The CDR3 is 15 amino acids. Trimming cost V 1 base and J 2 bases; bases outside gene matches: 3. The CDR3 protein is CASSLTGGGQETQYF. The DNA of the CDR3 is TGCGCCAGCAGCTTGACAGGGGGCGGTCAAGAGACCCAGTACTTC.

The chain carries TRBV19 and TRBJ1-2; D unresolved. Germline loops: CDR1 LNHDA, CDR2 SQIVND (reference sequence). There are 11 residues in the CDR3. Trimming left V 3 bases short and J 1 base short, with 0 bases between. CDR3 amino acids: CASSINYGYTF. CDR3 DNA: TGTGCCAGTAGTATTAACTATGGCTACACCTTC.

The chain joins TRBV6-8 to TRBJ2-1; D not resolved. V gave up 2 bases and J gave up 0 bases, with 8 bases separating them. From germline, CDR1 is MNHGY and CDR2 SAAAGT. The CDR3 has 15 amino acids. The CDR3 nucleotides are TGTGCCAGCAGTTACAGGCAGAGCTCCTACAATGAGCAGTTCTTC. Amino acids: CASSYRQSSYNEQFF.

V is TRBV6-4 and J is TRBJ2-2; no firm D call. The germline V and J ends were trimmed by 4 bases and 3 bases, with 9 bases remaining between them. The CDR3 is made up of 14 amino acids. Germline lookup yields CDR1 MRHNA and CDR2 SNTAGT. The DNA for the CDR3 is TGTGCCAGCAGTGTCTGGGATCACACCGGGGAGCTGTTTTTT. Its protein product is CASSVWDHTGELFF.

The CDR3 coding sequence is TGCGCCAGCAGTGGGACGGTAAACTATGGCTACACCTTC. Residues: CASSGTVNYGYTF. This rearrangement joins TRBV10-2 to TRBJ1-2; D is ambiguous. This CDR3 has 13 residues. Germline loops: CDR1 WSHSY, CDR2 SAAADI. With 4 bases removed from V and 2 bases from J, the gap between germline ends came to 8 bases.

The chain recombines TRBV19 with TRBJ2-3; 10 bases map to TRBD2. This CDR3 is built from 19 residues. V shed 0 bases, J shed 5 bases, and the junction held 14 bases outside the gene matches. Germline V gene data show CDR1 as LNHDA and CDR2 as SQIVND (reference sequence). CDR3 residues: CASSIDRWASGGPGDTQYF. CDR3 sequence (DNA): TGTGCCAGTAGTATAGATCGCTGGGCTAGCGGGGGCCCGGGAGATACGCAGTATTTT. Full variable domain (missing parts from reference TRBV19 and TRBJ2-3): DGGITQSPKYLFRKEGQNVTLSCEQNLNHDAMYWYRQDPGQGLRLIYYSQIVNDFQKGDIAEGYSVSREKKESFPLTVTSAQKNPTAFYLCASSIDRWASGGPGDTQYFGPGTRLTVL.

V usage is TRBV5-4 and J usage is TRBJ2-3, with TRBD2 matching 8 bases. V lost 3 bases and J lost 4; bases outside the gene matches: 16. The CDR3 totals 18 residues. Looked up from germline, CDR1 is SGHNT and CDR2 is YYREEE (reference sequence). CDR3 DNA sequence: TGTGCCAGCAGCTCAGGCCCTTACGGGGGGGCAGGGTCAGATACGCAGTATTTT. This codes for CASSSGPYGGAGSDTQYF.

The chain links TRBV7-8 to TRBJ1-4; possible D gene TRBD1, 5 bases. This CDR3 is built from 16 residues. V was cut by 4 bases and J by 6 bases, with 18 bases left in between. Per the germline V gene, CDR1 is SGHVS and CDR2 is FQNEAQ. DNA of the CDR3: TGTGCCAGCAGCTCCCGGGACTCCGTCCCCTATGAAAAACTGTTTTTT. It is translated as CASSSRDSVPYEKLFF.

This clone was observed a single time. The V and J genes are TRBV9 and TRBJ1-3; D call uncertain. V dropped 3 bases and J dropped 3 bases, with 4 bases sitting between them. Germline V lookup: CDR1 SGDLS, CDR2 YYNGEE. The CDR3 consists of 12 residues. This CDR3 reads CASSAYGNTIYF. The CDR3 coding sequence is TGTGCCAGCAGCGCGTATGGAAACACCATATATTTT.

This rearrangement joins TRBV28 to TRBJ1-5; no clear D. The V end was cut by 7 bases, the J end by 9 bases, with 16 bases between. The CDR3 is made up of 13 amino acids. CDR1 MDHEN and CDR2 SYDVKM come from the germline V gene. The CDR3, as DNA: TGTGCCAGCATCGACACCGTCGGGAGGCCCCAGCATTTT. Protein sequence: CASIDTVGRPQHF.

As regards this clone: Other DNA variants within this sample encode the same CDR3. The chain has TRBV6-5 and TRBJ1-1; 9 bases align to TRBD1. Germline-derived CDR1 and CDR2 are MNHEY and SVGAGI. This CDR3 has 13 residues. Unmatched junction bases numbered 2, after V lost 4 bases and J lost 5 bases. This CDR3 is CASSLQGATEAFF. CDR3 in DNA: TGTGCCAGCAGTTTACAGGGGGCAACTGAAGCTTTCTTT.

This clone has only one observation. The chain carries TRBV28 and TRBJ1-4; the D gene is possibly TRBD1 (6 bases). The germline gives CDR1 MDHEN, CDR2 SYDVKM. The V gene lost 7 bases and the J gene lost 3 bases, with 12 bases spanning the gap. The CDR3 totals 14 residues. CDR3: CASKQGGANEKLFF. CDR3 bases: TGTGCCAGCAAACAGGGTGGGGCTAATGAAAAACTGTTTTTT.